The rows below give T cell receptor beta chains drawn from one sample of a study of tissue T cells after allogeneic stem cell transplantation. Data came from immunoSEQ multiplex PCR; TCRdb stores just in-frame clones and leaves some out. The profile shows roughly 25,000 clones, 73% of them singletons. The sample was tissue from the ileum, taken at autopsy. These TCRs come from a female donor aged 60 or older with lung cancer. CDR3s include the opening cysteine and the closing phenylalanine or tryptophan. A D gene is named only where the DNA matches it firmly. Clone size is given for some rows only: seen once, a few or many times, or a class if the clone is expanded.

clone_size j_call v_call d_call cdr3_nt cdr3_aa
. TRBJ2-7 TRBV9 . TGTGCCAGCAGCGTTCAGGACACCCGGGGGAAGCAGTACTTC CASSVQDTRGKQYF
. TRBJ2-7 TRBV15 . TGTGCCACCCAAAGGGGGGATACCTACGAGCAGTACTTC CATQRGDTYEQYF
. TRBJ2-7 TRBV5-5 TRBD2 TGTGCCAGCAGCTTTAGTAGCGGGGATATCGAGCAGTACTTC CASSFSSGDIEQYF
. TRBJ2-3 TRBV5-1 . TGCGCCAGCAGCTTTAGTGGAACAGATACGCAGTATTTT CASSFSGTDTQYF
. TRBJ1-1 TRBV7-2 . TGTGCCAGCAGGCGCGAATTGAACACTGAAGCTTTCTTT CASRRELNTEAFF
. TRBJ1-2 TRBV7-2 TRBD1 TGTGCCAGCAGCATCAACAGGGGGCAGGGTGGCTACACCTTC CASSINRGQGGYTF
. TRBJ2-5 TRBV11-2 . TGTGCCAGCTCTGACCCGGGACAAGGGAAAGAGACCCAGTACTTC CASSDPGQGKETQYF
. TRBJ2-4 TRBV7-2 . TGTGCCAGCAGCCCCGACCGTGGGAGGCGATACATTCAGTACTTC CASSPDRGRRYIQYF
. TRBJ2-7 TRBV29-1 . TGCAGCGTTGAAGATCCCGACAGCCGCTACGAGCAGTACTTC CSVEDPDSRYEQYF
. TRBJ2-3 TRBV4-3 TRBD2 TGCGCCAGCAGCCTACTAGCGGACACAGATACGCAGTATTTT CASSLLADTDTQYF
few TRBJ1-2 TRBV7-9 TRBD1 TGTGCCAGCACCCGGGACAGGGTCTATGGCTACACCTTC CASTRDRVYGYTF
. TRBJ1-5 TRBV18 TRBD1 TGTGCCAGCTCACGTATTGTCCAAGGACAGGGGGGGAAGCCCCAGCATTTT CASSRIVQGQGGKPQHF
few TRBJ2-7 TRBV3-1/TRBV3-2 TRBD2 TGTGCCAGCAGCCAAGAAACTACCCCTAGCGGGAGTGCGACCTACGAGCAGTACTTC CASSQETTPSGSATYEQYF
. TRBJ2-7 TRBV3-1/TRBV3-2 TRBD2 TGTGCCAGCAGCGCAAGTAGCGGGTTGGAGCAGTACTTC CASSASSGLEQYF
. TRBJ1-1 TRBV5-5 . TGTGCCAGCAGCTGGGGGGTCGGATCCCTGAACACTGAAGCTTTCTTT CASSWGVGSLNTEAFF
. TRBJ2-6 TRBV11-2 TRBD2 TGTGCCAGCAGCTTCTCCGGGAGGAGTAGCTCTGGGGCCAACGTCCTGACTTTC CASSFSGRSSSGANVLTF
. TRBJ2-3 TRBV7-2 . TGTGCCAGCAACCTTGACGTAGATACGCAGTATTTT CASNLDVDTQYF